This T cell receptor beta chain comes out of a study of blood T cells in healthy people across ages. Study-wide points: TCR beta diversity was tightly associated with the proportion of naive T cells.

The table lists this clonotype with a few counts. Its specificity is unknown. Per the germline V gene, CDR1 is LNHNV and CDR2 is YYDKDF (reference sequence). V was shortened by 0 bases and J by 5 bases, with 13 bases between the two germline ends. The CDR3 runs 15 residues. Staff drew 9 to 10 milliliters of peripheral blood from each donor. Per-sample PBMC isolation yielded at least 6.5 million cells. Through a sample-barcoded 5' primer and a J-beta primer mix, a second PCR was run for roughly 6 to 12 cycles. With 12 random nucleotides, a template-switch adaptor tagged each individual cDNA molecule. Using its own MiXCR run on the 5' RACE reads, TCRdb lists one record per CDR3 protein. This sample has under 1,000,000 distinct CDR3 sequences, with about half found just once.

The sequence derives from a man aged 80 or over in good health. The sample consisted of blood. The rearrangement uses TRBV15 and TRBJ1-2; D uncertain. CDR3 nucleotide sequence: TGTGCCACCAGCAGAGATCAAAACGAAGGATATGGCTACACCTTC. This encodes CATSRDQNEGYGYTF.